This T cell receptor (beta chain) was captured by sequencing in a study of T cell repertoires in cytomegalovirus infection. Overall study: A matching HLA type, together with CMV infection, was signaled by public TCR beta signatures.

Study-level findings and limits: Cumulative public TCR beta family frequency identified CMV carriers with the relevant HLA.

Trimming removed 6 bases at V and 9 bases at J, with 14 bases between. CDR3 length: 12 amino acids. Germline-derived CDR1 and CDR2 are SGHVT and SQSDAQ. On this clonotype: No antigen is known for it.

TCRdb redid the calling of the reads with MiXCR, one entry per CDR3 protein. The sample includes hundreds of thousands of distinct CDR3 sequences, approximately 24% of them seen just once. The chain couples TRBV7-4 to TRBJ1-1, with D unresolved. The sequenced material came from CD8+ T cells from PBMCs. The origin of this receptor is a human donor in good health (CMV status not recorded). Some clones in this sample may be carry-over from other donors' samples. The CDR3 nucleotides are TGTGCCAGCAGGCCGGCCGGGAGTAAAGCTTTCTTT. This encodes CASRPAGSKAFF.